This is a list of T cell receptor beta chains from one sample in a study of identical twins. Via MiXCR, TCRdb re-called the 5' RACE reads, giving one row per CDR3 protein. The data contain some 590,000 distinct CDR3 sequences, more than 9% of them singletons. These data were likewise used in another study, on yellow fever vaccine responses in identical twins.

The sample taken for sequencing was PBMCs. All receptors come from a woman between 18 and 29 years old in good health. CDR3s include the opening cysteine and the closing phenylalanine or tryptophan. Fields, in order: CDR3 DNA, CDR3 protein, clone size, D gene, V gene, J gene. D genes are given only for firm matches. Expanded clones get a size class; other rows say once, few or many, or leave the size out.

cdr3_nt: TGTGCCAGCAGAGATACTAGTTACGGCGAGCAGTACTTC; cdr3_aa: CASRDTSYGEQYF; clone_size: few; d_call: -; v_call: TRBV2; j_call: TRBJ2-7
cdr3_nt: TGTGCCAGCGGGACTAGCGGGGGACGTGAGCAGTTCTTC; cdr3_aa: CASGTSGGREQFF; clone_size: many; d_call: TRBD2; v_call: TRBV19; j_call: TRBJ2-1
cdr3_nt: TGTGCCAGCAGACCGACAGGGGTGAGGACTGAAGCTTTCTTT; cdr3_aa: CASRPTGVRTEAFF; clone_size: -; d_call: TRBD1; v_call: TRBV6-1; j_call: TRBJ1-1
cdr3_nt: TGTGCCAGCAGTTTAGACTCTCGCTCTGGGGCCAACGTCCTGACTTTC; cdr3_aa: CASSLDSRSGANVLTF; clone_size: few; d_call: -; v_call: TRBV12-3/TRBV12-4; j_call: TRBJ2-6
cdr3_nt: TGTGCCAGCAGCGGGCCCCCGGATACGCAGTATTTT; cdr3_aa: CASSGPPDTQYF; clone_size: many; d_call: -; v_call: TRBV11-2; j_call: TRBJ2-3
cdr3_nt: TGTGCCATCAGTGGGACGGGGACTAGCGGGGGGCCCACAGATACGCAGTATTTT; cdr3_aa: CAISGTGTSGGPTDTQYF; clone_size: -; d_call: TRBD2; v_call: TRBV10-3; j_call: TRBJ2-3
cdr3_nt: TGTGCCAGCAGCCAAGATATCTCTAACAATGAGCAGTTCTTC; cdr3_aa: CASSQDISNNEQFF; clone_size: many; d_call: -; v_call: TRBV3-1; j_call: TRBJ2-1
cdr3_nt: TGTGCCAGCAGCGAAGACAGGACCTCTGGAAACACCATATATTTT; cdr3_aa: CASSEDRTSGNTIYF; clone_size: -; d_call: -; v_call: TRBV28; j_call: TRBJ1-3
cdr3_nt: TGCAGCGTTGCGGCAGGGGCGGCCTACGAGCAGTACTTC; cdr3_aa: CSVAAGAAYEQYF; clone_size: many; d_call: -; v_call: TRBV29-1; j_call: TRBJ2-7
cdr3_nt: TGTGCCAGCAGTGAATTCGGGGTCCCCTCCTACGAGCAGTACTTC; cdr3_aa: CASSEFGVPSYEQYF; clone_size: -; d_call: -; v_call: TRBV25-1; j_call: TRBJ2-7
cdr3_nt: TGCAGTGCTACGCGAGGGTCAAAACTTAATTCACCCCTCCACTTT; cdr3_aa: CSATRGSKLNSPLHF; clone_size: -; d_call: -; v_call: TRBV20-1; j_call: TRBJ1-6
cdr3_nt: TGCAGTGCTAGACCCCAGGGTGCCTACGAGCAGTACTTC; cdr3_aa: CSARPQGAYEQYF; clone_size: many; d_call: -; v_call: TRBV20-1; j_call: TRBJ2-7
cdr3_nt: TGTGCCAGCGGGAGGCAGGGGGCAGATGAGCAGTTCTTC; cdr3_aa: CASGRQGADEQFF; clone_size: many; d_call: TRBD1; v_call: TRBV12-3/TRBV12-4; j_call: TRBJ2-1
cdr3_nt: TGTGCCAGCAGTGACTCAGTAGAAGCAACCGAGCAGTACTTC; cdr3_aa: CASSDSVEATEQYF; clone_size: -; d_call: -; v_call: TRBV6-4; j_call: TRBJ2-7
cdr3_nt: TGTGCCACCAGTGATATAGGGCCCGAGCAGTACTTC; cdr3_aa: CATSDIGPEQYF; clone_size: few; d_call: -; v_call: TRBV24-1; j_call: TRBJ2-7
cdr3_nt: TGCGCCAGCAGCATGGGACTAGCGGGGGGGTATTCGCGGAACACCGGGGAGCTGTTTTTT; cdr3_aa: CASSMGLAGGYSRNTGELFF; clone_size: -; d_call: TRBD2; v_call: TRBV5-1; j_call: TRBJ2-2
cdr3_nt: TGTGCCAGCAGCCCCTCGGCCGTGGGCGCCTACAATGAGCAGTTCTTC; cdr3_aa: CASSPSAVGAYNEQFF; clone_size: -; d_call: -; v_call: TRBV6-1; j_call: TRBJ2-1
cdr3_nt: TGTGCCAGCAGGCCCCCGGGGTATGGAGAGACCCAGTACTTC; cdr3_aa: CASRPPGYGETQYF; clone_size: -; d_call: -; v_call: TRBV7-9; j_call: TRBJ2-5
cdr3_nt: TGTGCCAGCAGTTTCGGGCAGGTTTGGGGAAAACTGTTTTTT; cdr3_aa: CASSFGQVWGKLFF; clone_size: many; d_call: -; v_call: TRBV12-3/TRBV12-4; j_call: TRBJ1-4
cdr3_nt: TGTGCCAGCAGCCCAGACAGGGTTTCGTACGAGCAGTACTTC; cdr3_aa: CASSPDRVSYEQYF; clone_size: few; d_call: TRBD1; v_call: TRBV7-2; j_call: TRBJ2-7
cdr3_nt: TGTGCCAGCAGCTTTCAGGGAACCATCGAGCAGTACTTC; cdr3_aa: CASSFQGTIEQYF; clone_size: many; d_call: -; v_call: TRBV7-9; j_call: TRBJ2-7
cdr3_nt: TGTGCCAGCACCCCACCGGGGGCAGGGGGAAACATTCAGTACTTC; cdr3_aa: CASTPPGAGGNIQYF; clone_size: few; d_call: -; v_call: TRBV6-1; j_call: TRBJ2-4
cdr3_nt: TGCAGTGCTGCTAACACTGAAGCTTTCTTT; cdr3_aa: CSAANTEAFF; clone_size: many; d_call: -; v_call: TRBV20-1; j_call: TRBJ1-1
cdr3_nt: TGTGCCAGCACGGACAGGGGTTTGTCTGAAGCTTTCTTT; cdr3_aa: CASTDRGLSEAFF; clone_size: few; d_call: TRBD1; v_call: TRBV6-6; j_call: TRBJ1-1
cdr3_nt: TGTGCCAGCAGCTGGGCAGGGGCGAACTACGAGCAGTACTTC; cdr3_aa: CASSWAGANYEQYF; clone_size: few; d_call: -; v_call: TRBV7-2; j_call: TRBJ2-7
cdr3_nt: TGTGCCAGCAGTCCCCGACAGGGGCAAGAGACCCAGTACTTC; cdr3_aa: CASSPRQGQETQYF; clone_size: many; d_call: TRBD1; v_call: TRBV12-3/TRBV12-4; j_call: TRBJ2-5
cdr3_nt: TGTGCCAGCAGCCCTTTTTGGGGGGTTAACACTGAAGCTTTCTTT; cdr3_aa: CASSPFWGVNTEAFF; clone_size: -; d_call: -; v_call: TRBV12-3/TRBV12-4; j_call: TRBJ1-1
cdr3_nt: TGCAGTGCCCCCGGCCGGAGTTCCTACGAGCAGTACTTC; cdr3_aa: CSAPGRSSYEQYF; clone_size: -; d_call: -; v_call: TRBV20-1; j_call: TRBJ2-7
cdr3_nt: TGTGCCAGCAGCTGGACCGGGACCCAGTACTTC; cdr3_aa: CASSWTGTQYF; clone_size: few; d_call: -; v_call: TRBV7-2; j_call: TRBJ2-5
cdr3_nt: TGTGCCAGCAGTTTCCCGGGACTAGCCACCTACAATGAGCAGTTCTTC; cdr3_aa: CASSFPGLATYNEQFF; clone_size: few; d_call: TRBD2; v_call: TRBV12-3/TRBV12-4; j_call: TRBJ2-1
cdr3_nt: TGTGCCTGGGACAGACTACCCTACGAGCAGTACTTC; cdr3_aa: CAWDRLPYEQYF; clone_size: few; d_call: -; v_call: TRBV30; j_call: TRBJ2-7
cdr3_nt: TGCAGTGCTAGATGGGGACTAGCGGGGACAGATACGCAGTATTTT; cdr3_aa: CSARWGLAGTDTQYF; clone_size: many; d_call: TRBD2; v_call: TRBV20-1; j_call: TRBJ2-3
cdr3_nt: TGTGCCAGCAGTTTCCGGGACAGGTCCTACGAGCAGTACTTC; cdr3_aa: CASSFRDRSYEQYF; clone_size: many; d_call: TRBD1; v_call: TRBV27; j_call: TRBJ2-7
cdr3_nt: TGTGCCAGCAGCTTGGAGCCAGGGCTGGGTACTGAAGCTTTCTTT; cdr3_aa: CASSLEPGLGTEAFF; clone_size: -; d_call: -; v_call: TRBV7-9; j_call: TRBJ1-1
cdr3_nt: TGTGCCAGCACCCAAGTGGCCGGCAATGAGCAGTTCTTC; cdr3_aa: CASTQVAGNEQFF; clone_size: many; d_call: -; v_call: TRBV12-3/TRBV12-4; j_call: TRBJ2-1
cdr3_nt: TGTGCCAGCAGCCGGGAGGCTAGCGGCAGCGAGCAGTTCTTC; cdr3_aa: CASSREASGSEQFF; clone_size: -; d_call: TRBD2; v_call: TRBV7-9; j_call: TRBJ2-1
cdr3_nt: TGTGCCAGCAGCTTAGTACTAGCGGGGGGCGGCGAGCAGTACTTC; cdr3_aa: CASSLVLAGGGEQYF; clone_size: many; d_call: TRBD2; v_call: TRBV7-2; j_call: TRBJ2-7